The rows below give T cell receptor beta chains drawn from one sample of a study of early T cells in non-severe SARS-CoV-2 infection. TCRdb reanalysed the 5' RACE reads using MiXCR and keeps one entry per CDR3 protein. This table has around 53,000 distinct CDR3 sequences, over 7.5% appearing once. The sample consisted of whole blood. The receptors stem from an adult who was a healthcare worker with PCR-confirmed SARS-CoV-2 infection or an uninfected control (not recorded which). The CDR3 runs from the conserved cysteine through the conserved F or W. Each record gives: V gene, CDR3 protein.

v_gene: TRBV20-1
CDR3aa: CSARERTGDGYTF

v_gene: TRBV7-6
CDR3aa: CASSSGEGITGEYNEQFF

v_gene: TRBV19
CDR3aa: CASTQVGGFNQPQHF

v_gene: TRBV27
CDR3aa: CASSLATRGPDTQYF

v_gene: TRBV19
CDR3aa: CASSIEGGSKTQYF

v_gene: TRBV20-1
CDR3aa: CSARVPTREQYF

v_gene: TRBV28
CDR3aa: CASSLAGGPYEQYF

v_gene: TRBV12-3/TRBV12-4
CDR3aa: CASSRSQETQYF

v_gene: TRBV6-5
CDR3aa: CASQRGTLTDTQYF

v_gene: TRBV12-3/TRBV12-4
CDR3aa: CASSPTRPGAAGNTIYF

v_gene: TRBV20-1
CDR3aa: CSASQVGHSSYEQYF

v_gene: TRBV24-1
CDR3aa: CATSDPNRNEQFF

v_gene: TRBV19
CDR3aa: CASSMGLAPTSTDTQYF

v_gene: TRBV29-1
CDR3aa: CSVDMGAYPYEQYF

v_gene: TRBV29-1
CDR3aa: CSVGGSSGSSYNEQFF

v_gene: TRBV2
CDR3aa: CASLDRGVTEAFF

v_gene: TRBV29-1
CDR3aa: CSVGLANTGELFF

v_gene: TRBV6-5
CDR3aa: CASTKDRGSNSPLHF

v_gene: TRBV11-2
CDR3aa: CASSSRGQGVNEKLFF

v_gene: TRBV5-1
CDR3aa: CASENGDKQYF

v_gene: TRBV6-4
CDR3aa: CASSDSVKGDEQFF

v_gene: TRBV5-1
CDR3aa: CASSLTVSGANVLTF

v_gene: TRBV7-2
CDR3aa: CASSSDLAGMETQYF

v_gene: TRBV7-2
CDR3aa: CASSLAIGNQPQHF

v_gene: TRBV20-1
CDR3aa: CSARLAGGYNEQFF

v_gene: TRBV12-3/TRBV12-4
CDR3aa: CASSPTNTGELFF

v_gene: TRBV5-1
CDR3aa: CASSRTSGSNGELFF

v_gene: TRBV7-9
CDR3aa: CASSGGLAGVVSYNEQFF

v_gene: TRBV2
CDR3aa: CASRDGLNAEAFF

v_gene: TRBV3-1
CDR3aa: CASSRFGRDSGNTIYF

v_gene: TRBV6-1
CDR3aa: CASRITSGGTDTQYF

v_gene: TRBV14
CDR3aa: CASSLSPTVVNEQFF

v_gene: TRBV28
CDR3aa: CASRLAGRNEQFF

v_gene: TRBV29-1
CDR3aa: CSAGEGGTDTQYF

v_gene: TRBV4-1
CDR3aa: CASSTTENQPQHF

v_gene: TRBV5-4
CDR3aa: CASSLARVEVKFF

v_gene: TRBV2
CDR3aa: CASSPSAAGEQYF

v_gene: TRBV28
CDR3aa: CASSHLRQPYEQYF

v_gene: TRBV4-1
CDR3aa: CASSQGASGYTF

v_gene: TRBV7-2
CDR3aa: CASSLGPGDTQYF

v_gene: TRBV5-1
CDR3aa: CASSLEYNEQFF

v_gene: TRBV28
CDR3aa: CASRRGRMGSKNIQYF